Below are 13 T cell receptor beta chains sequenced from a single sample in a study of identical twins. TCRdb reprocessed the 5' RACE reads via MiXCR and lists one record per CDR3 protein. The data show roughly 230,000 distinct CDR3 sequences, about 8.3% seen once. The data were also submitted as part of a second study, on yellow fever vaccine responses in identical twins.

Source material: CD8+ T cells sorted from blood. These receptors all stem from a woman under 30 in good health.

DNA for the CDR3: TGTGCCACCAGCACCCAGGCGTCAGGGGTGCCCAATGAGCAGTTCTTC. Its protein is CATSTQASGVPNEQFF. The V and J genes are TRBV15 and TRBJ2-1; D possibly corresponds to TRBD1 (6 bases). The germline gives CDR1 LNHNV, CDR2 YYDKDF (reference sequence). The V and J ends lost 4 bases and 6 bases respectively, with 19 bases between them. The CDR3 has 16 residues.

This clonotype turned up a few times. The J gene is TRBJ2-7, the V gene TRBV7-9, with TRBD1 matching 7 bases. V trimming: 2 bases; J trimming: 2 bases; junction bases outside the gene matches: 3. CDR1 and CDR2 (germline): SEHNR, FQNEAQ (reference sequence). This CDR3 region has 14 residues. The CDR3 loop reads CASSLRGPTYEQYF. CDR3 nucleotide sequence: TGTGCCAGCAGCTTAAGGGGGCCCACCTACGAGCAGTACTTC. The variable domain in full, with the rest retrieved from reference TRBV7-9 and TRBJ2-7, is DTGVSQNPRHKITKRGQNVTFRCDPISEHNRLYWYRQTLGQGPEFLTYFQNEAQLEKSRLLSDRFSAERPKGSFSTLEIQRTEQGDSAMYLCASSLRGPTYEQYFGPGTRLTVT.

This clonotype was seen a handful of times. The CDR3 DNA is TGTGCCAGCAGCCCCCTACTCCAAGAGACCCAGTACTTC. Amino acid sequence: CASSPLLQETQYF. The chain is built from TRBV6-2 or TRBV6-3 and TRBJ2-5; D is unresolved. The length of the CDR3 is 13 residues. The V and J ends lost 6 bases and 1 base respectively, with 9 bases between them. Germline V gives CDR1 MNHEY, CDR2 SVGEGT.

This clonotype was observed a handful of times. The chain is built from TRBV7-9 and TRBJ1-1; D might be TRBD1 (5 bases). The CDR3 consists of 17 residues. The germline V gene encodes CDR1 SEHNR and CDR2 FQNEAQ (reference sequence). The V end lost 3 bases, the J end lost 0 bases, and 17 bases lay between the germline ends. The CDR3 DNA is TGTGCCAGCAGCTTTGAAACTCGACAGAAGTTGAACACTGAAGCTTTCTTT. Translated: CASSFETRQKLNTEAFF.

This clonotype was observed at least ten times. The chain combines TRBV19 with TRBJ2-7; no clear D gene. Trimming removed 3 bases from V and 3 bases from J, with 12 bases in between. CDR1 is LNHDA, CDR2 SQIVND, per germline (reference sequence). CDR3 length: 14 residues. The CDR3 DNA reads as TGTGCCAGTAGTATCTCGCGGACGGACTACGAGCAGTACTTC. As protein: CASSISRTDYEQYF.

This clonotype was detected many times. This chain joins TRBV27 and TRBJ2-7, with 7 bases matching TRBD1. Germline lookup yields CDR1 MNHEY and CDR2 SMNVEV (reference sequence). Germline trimming cut 6 bases from V and 5 bases from J; bases unmatched to any gene: 10. This CDR3 is built from 14 residues. The CDR3: CASSLDRDHDEQYF. The DNA for the CDR3 is TGTGCCAGCAGCTTAGACAGGGATCACGACGAGCAGTACTTC.

The chain uses TRBV6-2 or TRBV6-3 and TRBJ2-5; D might be TRBD1 (5 bases). The CDR3 has 14 residues. Germline-derived CDR1 and CDR2 are MNHEY and SVGEGT. V was pared by 2 bases and J by 2 bases, with 9 bases between. CDR3 amino acids: CASSYPTEQETQYF. CDR3 nucleotides: TGTGCCAGCAGTTACCCGACAGAGCAAGAGACCCAGTACTTC.

This clonotype has a handful of counts. The genes are TRBV5-5 and TRBJ2-2; D gene unclear. This CDR3 spans 14 amino acids. Germline V gene lookup returns CDR1 SGHKS and CDR2 YYEKEE (reference sequence). The V end was cut by 0 bases, the J end by 1 base, with 4 bases between. The CDR3 loop is CASSLEVNTGELFF. The DNA for the CDR3 is TGTGCCAGCAGCTTGGAGGTGAACACCGGGGAGCTGTTTTTT.

This clonotype showed up just a few times. The rearrangement links TRBV27 to TRBJ2-1; 8 bases agree with TRBD2. This CDR3 region has 16 residues. The ends lost 5 bases at V and 0 bases at J; junction bases unmatched: 6. Germline CDR1 is MNHEY and CDR2 is SMNVEV (reference sequence). For the CDR3, the DNA is TGTGCCAGCAGTCATCCTCGGGGGGGCTCCTACAATGAGCAGTTCTTC. It yields the protein CASSHPRGGSYNEQFF.

This clonotype was seen a few times. This rearrangement joins TRBV25-1 to TRBJ2-6, with D tentatively TRBD2 (5 bases). CDR1 and CDR2 from the germline V gene are MGHDK and SYGVNS. The length of the CDR3 is 18 residues. The germline V and J ends were trimmed by 1 base and 0 bases, with 13 bases remaining between them. The CDR3 region is CASSESGFTDSGANVLTF. CDR3 DNA: TGTGCCAGCAGTGAATCGGGGTTTACCGACTCTGGGGCCAACGTCCTGACTTTC.

The chain couples TRBV4-1 to TRBJ2-7; 7 positions match TRBD2. Germline lookup yields CDR1 MGHRA and CDR2 YSYEKL. The CDR3 runs to 17 residues. The trim removed 0 bases at V and 0 bases at J, leaving 8 bases unmatched. The CDR3: CASSQDGASGYSYEQYF. Here the CDR3 DNA reads TGCGCCAGCAGCCAAGATGGCGCTAGCGGTTACTCCTACGAGCAGTACTTC.

This clonotype was seen ten or more times. The chain recombines TRBV5-1 with TRBJ2-3; D is unclear. V was shortened by 4 bases and J by 2 bases, with 8 bases between the two germline ends. The CDR3 is made up of 13 amino acids. Germline assignment: CDR1 SGHRS and CDR2 YFSETQ. The CDR3 DNA reads as TGCGCCAGCAGCGGACGGATCACAGATACGCAGTATTTT. It is translated as CASSGRITDTQYF.

This clonotype was observed a few times. The V gene is TRBV28, the J gene TRBJ2-7, with 7 bases fitting TRBD2. The CDR3 extends over 16 amino acids. Trimming at V came to 1 base and at J to 1 base, leaving 7 bases not matched to a gene. Germline V lookup: CDR1 MDHEN, CDR2 SYDVKM. In DNA form, the CDR3 reads TGTGCCAGCAGTTTATTTCCGGGGGGTCATTCCTACGAGCAGTACTTC. Translated: CASSLFPGGHSYEQYF.